This T cell receptor beta chain came from a study of blood T cell repertoires in COVID-19. Background on the study: Specimens from acute and convalescent COVID-19 originated in the United States, Italy and Spain. Sources were T cells, B-cell-depleted T cells, or PBMCs; the material itself was cDNA or gDNA.

Source study methods: Counts of nucleated cells, estimated from reference gene primer amplification, were obtained. The protocol was immunoSEQ multiplex PCR, while the TCRdb copy is restricted to in-frame clones and leaves out a portion. That table supplies the V and J calls and clone size; D and trimming were determined from the DNA. This sample has roughly 68,000 clones, with 70% to 90% found just once. This TCR was sampled from a woman older than 75 with active COVID-19. The specimen sequenced was peripheral blood.

CDR3 protein: CASSLAVSGETQYF. CDR3 in DNA: TGTGCCAGCAGCTTAGCCGTTAGCGGCGAGACCCAGTACTTC. V is TRBV7-2 and J is TRBJ2-5; a possible D gene is TRBD2 (6 bases). This CDR3 comprises 14 residues. Trimming removed 0 bases from V and 5 bases from J, with 10 bases in between. The germline V gene encodes CDR1 SGHTA and CDR2 FQGNSA.